These 18 T cell receptor beta chains were all obtained from the same sample, sequenced in a study of T-cell memory formation after mild COVID-19 (dated by TCRdb to the early 2020s). Library prep was done by 5' RACE. TCRdb shows the sequencer as Illumina NovaSeq 6000. TCRdb cleaned the public reads at Q25 with fastp, built clones with MiXCR and kept in-frame beta chains. One record per CDR3 amino acid sequence lists the most common genes and DNA. The sample contains under 300,000 distinct CDR3 sequences, 16% of them found a single time. Around 3.7% of the sample lies in the top ten. What was sequenced was PBMCs or a T cell subset sorted from them (not recorded which). These receptors were collected from a man aged 18 to 35 who had mild COVID-19 (a few samples of this study predate the infection). The sample titles of this study are shuffled in the database, so cell type and time point are left out; the donor was told from shared clones.

As DNA, the CDR3 is TGTGCCAGCAGTTTATCGCTGACTAGTGGAGAGACCCAGTACTTC. This translates into CASSLSLTSGETQYF. The chain combines TRBV27 with TRBJ2-5; tentatively, D is TRBD2 (6 bases). Germline CDR1 reads MNHEY; CDR2 reads SMNVEV (reference sequence). The CDR3 loop spans 15 amino acids. Trimming left V 0 bases short and J 4 bases short, with 12 bases between.

The rearrangement uses TRBV10-3 and TRBJ1-2, with TRBD1 identical over 7 bases. J lost 1 base, V lost 0 bases, and 20 bases had no gene match. CDR1 is ENHRY, CDR2 SYGVKD, per germline. The CDR3 covers 21 residues. The CDR3 nucleotides are TGTGCCATCAGTGAGTCGATGGGAAGCACTGGCGGGACAGCCTTTAACTATGGCTACACCTTC. Residues: CAISESMGSTGGTAFNYGYTF.

This clonotype showed up just a few times. V is TRBV6-5 and J is TRBJ2-3; no clear D. Trimming shortened V by 2 bases and J by 4 bases, and 7 bases separated the two germline ends. The CDR3 covers 13 residues. Germline V gene sequence: CDR1 MNHEY, CDR2 SVGAGI. This CDR3 is CASSYPPPDTQYF. The CDR3 DNA reads TGTGCCAGCAGTTACCCTCCCCCAGATACGCAGTATTTT.

The J gene is TRBJ2-1, the V gene TRBV2; D tentatively fits TRBD1 or TRBD2 (5 bases each). CDR3 length equals 12 residues. With 1 base removed from V and 12 bases from J, the gap between germline ends came to 10 bases. Germline CDR1 is SNHLY and CDR2 is FYNNEI. CDR3 coding DNA: TGTGCCAGCAGTGAAGTGGGGGTGTGGCAGTTCTTC. Translated: CASSEVGVWQFF.

This clonotype came up a few times. The chain combines TRBV3-1 with TRBJ1-1; D is unresolved. The CDR3 consists of 15 residues. CDR1 LGHDT and CDR2 YNNKEL come from the germline V gene (reference sequence). Trimming removed 4 bases from V and 3 bases from J, with 15 bases in between. In nucleotides, the CDR3 is TGTGCCAGCAGCCTTGGTCCCTTTAGGGACACTGAAGCTTTCTTT. This gives the protein CASSLGPFRDTEAFF.

V gene TRBV6-6 combines with J gene TRBJ2-2; D remains unclear. Trimming took 4 bases from V and 4 from J, leaving 7 bases between them. Germline-derived CDR1 and CDR2 are MNHNY and SVGAGI (reference sequence). The CDR3 has 13 residues. The CDR3 nucleotides read TGTGCCAGCAGTTCCCACATCACCGGGGAGCTGTTTTTT. This gives the protein CASSSHITGELFF.

The chain recombines TRBV7-2 with TRBJ2-5; no reliable D call. Between the trimmed V and J ends, which lost 2 bases and 2 bases, there was a span of 6 bases. Germline lookup yields CDR1 SGHTA and CDR2 FQGNSA. The CDR3 length is 13 residues. The CDR3 DNA reads TGTGCCAGCAGCTTATACTGGCAAGAGACCCAGTACTTC. As protein: CASSLYWQETQYF.

The chain links TRBV28 to TRBJ2-1, with 7 bases that match TRBD1. The CDR3 is 16 residues long. CDR1 and CDR2 from the germline V gene are MDHEN and SYDVKM. V gave up 5 bases and J gave up 2 bases; unmatched junction bases: 9. CDR3: CASSRPSTGTYNEQFF. The DNA of the CDR3 is TGTGCCAGCAGTCGTCCCTCGACAGGGACCTACAATGAGCAGTTCTTC.

V usage is TRBV4-3 and J usage is TRBJ1-3; 7 bases match TRBD1. The germline V gene encodes CDR1 LGHNA and CDR2 YSLEER. V lost 1 base, J lost 7 bases, and 4 bases stayed unmatched. This CDR3 region has 14 residues. The CDR3 nucleotides read TGCGCCAGCAGCCAAGGGGACAGCCGGAACACCATATATTTT. Protein sequence: CASSQGDSRNTIYF.

The chain uses TRBV2 and TRBJ2-1; 9 bases map to TRBD1. Germline V gene sequence: CDR1 SNHLY, CDR2 FYNNEI. The CDR3 is 18 amino acids. Trimming took 4 bases from V and 7 from J; bases not matched to a gene: 17. DNA of the CDR3: TGTGCCAGCAGTGGAAACCTACCGGGACAGGGAAGGAGGAATGAGCAGTTCTTC. It specifies CASSGNLPGQGRRNEQFF.

A few counts support this clonotype. The rearrangement uses TRBV20-1 and TRBJ1-2, with no clear D. The CDR3 loop spans 13 amino acids. The ends were cut back, 4 bases at V and 6 bases at J, with 15 bases in the middle. Germline loops: CDR1 DFQATT, CDR2 SNEGSKA (reference sequence). The CDR3 spells CSAIRPAGNGYTF. In nucleotides, the CDR3 is TGCAGTGCTATCCGACCCGCAGGAAATGGCTACACCTTC.

This rearrangement joins TRBV6-5 to TRBJ2-1, with 9 bases that match TRBD2. This CDR3 has 15 amino acids. The J segment lost 6 bases and the V segment lost 5 bases, leaving 8 bases of the junction unmatched. CDR1 and CDR2 (germline): MNHEY, SVGAGI. CDR3 residues: CASSRSGGQGNEQFF. The CDR3 coding sequence is TGTGCCAGCAGTAGGAGCGGGGGGCAGGGCAATGAGCAGTTCTTC.

This clonotype was detected a few times. This rearrangement joins TRBV7-2 to TRBJ2-1, with a weak D call TRBD2 (6 bases). Germline CDR1 SGHTA, CDR2 FQGNSA. Trimming cost V 2 bases and J 5 bases, with 13 bases left between them. The CDR3 has 15 residues. The CDR3 protein is CASSLNGGLNNEQFF. CDR3 coding DNA: TGTGCCAGCAGCTTAAACGGGGGACTCAACAATGAGCAGTTCTTC.

The chain couples TRBV6-2 or TRBV6-3 to TRBJ2-2; perhaps TRBD1 as D (5 bases). CDR1 MNHEY and CDR2 SVGEGT come from the germline V gene. V gave up 6 bases and J gave up 4 bases, with 15 bases separating them. CDR3 size: 15 residues. This CDR3 reads CASRPRQSGTGELFF. The CDR3 coding sequence is TGTGCCAGCAGACCTAGACAGTCGGGCACCGGGGAGCTGTTTTTT.

The genes are TRBV6-6 and TRBJ1-1; D is uncertain. V dropped 6 bases and J dropped 10 bases, with 12 bases sitting between them. This CDR3 has 11 amino acids. Per the germline V gene, CDR1 is MNHNY and CDR2 is SVGAGI (reference sequence). The CDR3 protein is CASSPQVRAFF. For the CDR3, the DNA is TGTGCCAGCAGCCCCCAGGTACGAGCTTTCTTT.

The rearrangement links TRBV4-1 to TRBJ1-5; 7 nucleotides agree with TRBD1. The germline CDR1 and CDR2 sequences are MGHRA and YSYEKL. V gave up 4 bases and J gave up 2 bases; unmatched junction bases: 5. This CDR3 has 15 amino acids. The DNA for the CDR3 is TGCGCCAGCAGCCGACAGGGACAGCGCAATCAGCCCCAGCATTTT. Protein sequence: CASSRQGQRNQPQHF.

The sample holds a few counts of this clonotype. CDR3 in amino acids: CASSYSSGGPPGELFF. CDR3 coding DNA: TGCGCCAGCAGCTATTCTAGCGGGGGGCCTCCCGGGGAGCTGTTTTTT. The genes are TRBV5-1 and TRBJ2-2; 11 bases line up with TRBD2. Germline CDR1 reads SGHRS; CDR2 reads YFSETQ. V shed 3 bases, J shed 6 bases, and the junction held 7 bases outside the gene matches. CDR3 size: 16 residues.

The V gene is TRBV5-4, the J gene TRBJ2-7, with 8 bases aligning to TRBD1. Germline V gene lookup returns CDR1 SGHNT and CDR2 YYREEE (reference sequence). The junction had 11 bases not matched to a gene; V was cut back by 4 bases and J by 5 bases. CDR3 size: 15 residues. The CDR3 sequence is CASSTGPGTGNEQYV. The CDR3, as DNA: TGTGCCAGCAGCACAGGACCCGGGACAGGAAACGAGCAGTACGTC.